The next 7 T cell receptor beta chains were all read from a single sample in a study of graft-versus-host responses after intestinal transplantation. Sequencing used immunoSEQ multiplex PCR; TCRdb keeps in-frame clones, though not all of them. This sample has 15,000 to 20,000 clones; approximately 72% occur once, and the top ten carry around 8.2%. Graft samples were processed, releasing intraepithelial and lamina propria lymphocytes. The source material was ileum tissue, sampled less than 21 days after intestinal transplant. The origin of the receptors is a human patient who received an intestinal transplant, so some T cells may come from the graft donor.

V gene TRBV10-1 combines with J gene TRBJ2-3; 7 bases map to TRBD2. V shed 0 bases, J shed 6 bases, and the junction held 6 bases outside the gene matches. This CDR3 comprises 15 residues. Germline CDR1 reads WNHNN; CDR2 reads SYGVQD (reference sequence). CDR3 loop: CASSESNLLADTQYF. CDR3 DNA sequence: TGCGCCAGCAGTGAGTCTAATCTACTAGCGGATACGCAGTATTTT.

Within the sample, this clone is medium-sized. V usage is TRBV5-1 and J usage is TRBJ1-1; possible D gene TRBD1, 5 bases. V lost 6 bases and J 2 bases, leaving 14 bases between the germline ends. From germline, CDR1 is SGHRS and CDR2 YFSETQ. The CDR3 covers 14 residues. The CDR3 DNA is TGCGCCAGCAATCATGGGAGGGGAAACACTGAAGCTTTCTTT. It specifies CASNHGRGNTEAFF.

The chain couples TRBV4-2 to TRBJ1-5, with a tentative D call TRBD1 (5 bases). This CDR3 has 13 residues. V was shortened by 6 bases and J by 1 base, with 7 bases between the two germline ends. The germline V gene has CDR1 LGHNA and CDR2 YNFKEQ. The CDR3 reads CASRRQSNQPQHF. In DNA form, the CDR3 reads TGTGCCAGCAGGAGACAGAGCAATCAGCCCCAGCATTTT.

This clone was seen more than once but under ten times. The chain uses TRBV2 and TRBJ2-5; D is perhaps TRBD2 (6 bases). With 8 bases removed from V and 5 bases from J, the gap between germline ends came to 12 bases. The CDR3 spans 12 residues. Germline CDR1 is SNHLY and CDR2 is FYNNEI. CDR3 DNA sequence: TGTGCCAGCGGGCTCCTAGCGGAGACCCAGTACTTC. This encodes CASGLLAETQYF.

This clone showed up just a few times. The J gene is TRBJ2-5, the V gene TRBV6-6, with 8 nucleotides matching TRBD2. CDR3 length equals 15 residues. V lost 2 bases, J lost 4 bases, and 6 bases stayed unmatched. Germline CDR1 is MNHNY and CDR2 is SVGAGI (reference sequence). CDR3 in amino acids: CASSYPGGILETQYF. CDR3 in DNA: TGTGCCAGCAGTTACCCGGGGGGGATATTAGAGACCCAGTACTTC.

The V call is TRBV6-1, the J call TRBJ2-3; D possibly corresponds to TRBD1 (6 bases). CDR1 is MNHNS, CDR2 SASEGT, per germline. The CDR3 has 15 amino acids. Trimming cost V 8 bases and J 0 bases, with 15 bases left between them. DNA for the CDR3: TGTGCCAGCGCCTTGGGGGCCATAAGCACAGATACGCAGTATTTT. It encodes CASALGAISTDTQYF.

V is TRBV2 and J is TRBJ2-1; 9 bases fit TRBD2. The CDR3 extends over 13 amino acids. Germline V CDR1 and CDR2: SNHLY, FYNNEI. With V trimmed by 4 bases and J by 9 bases, 4 bases remained unmatched. In DNA form, the CDR3 reads TGTGCCAGCAGTGTTAGCGGGAGATTTGAGCAGTTCTTC. This codes for CASSVSGRFEQFF.